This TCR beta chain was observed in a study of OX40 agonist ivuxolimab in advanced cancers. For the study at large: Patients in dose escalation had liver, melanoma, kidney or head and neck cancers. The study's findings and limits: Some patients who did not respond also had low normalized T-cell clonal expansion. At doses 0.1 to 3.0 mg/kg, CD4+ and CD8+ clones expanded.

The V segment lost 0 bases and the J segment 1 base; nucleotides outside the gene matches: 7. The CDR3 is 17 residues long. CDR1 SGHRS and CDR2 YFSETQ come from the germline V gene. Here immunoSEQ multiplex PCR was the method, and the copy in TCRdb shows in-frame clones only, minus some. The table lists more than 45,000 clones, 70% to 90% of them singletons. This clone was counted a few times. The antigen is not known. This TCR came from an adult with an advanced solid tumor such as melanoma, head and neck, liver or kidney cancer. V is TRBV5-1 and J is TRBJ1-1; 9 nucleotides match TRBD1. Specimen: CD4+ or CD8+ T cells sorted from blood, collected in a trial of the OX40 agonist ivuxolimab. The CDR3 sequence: CASSLALDRGRNTEAFF. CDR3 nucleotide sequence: TGCGCCAGCAGCTTGGCCCTGGACAGGGGAAGGAACACTGAAGCTTTCTTT.